A selection of T cell receptor beta chains follows, all from one sample in a study of blood T cell repertoires in COVID-19. Here immunoSEQ multiplex PCR was the method, and the copy in TCRdb shows in-frame clones only, minus some. The table records some 66,000 clones, roughly 82% of them present only once. The sample was peripheral blood. These receptors all stem from a man in his fifties or sixties with acute or convalescent COVID-19. The CDR3 runs from the conserved cysteine through the conserved F or W. A D gene is named only where the DNA matches it firmly. Clone size, where shown, is once, few, many, or a class for clones that have expanded.

j_gene: TRBJ1-4; abundance: NA; d_gene: NA; v_gene: TRBV27; CDR3nt: TGTGCCAGCAGTTTATCGGGCTTTAATGAAAAACTGTTTTTT; CDR3aa: CASSLSGFNEKLFF
j_gene: TRBJ1-1; abundance: NA; d_gene: NA; v_gene: TRBV27; CDR3nt: TGTGCCAGCAGTTTAGCCCAGGGCTACACTGAAGCTTTCTTT; CDR3aa: CASSLAQGYTEAFF
j_gene: TRBJ2-1; abundance: NA; d_gene: TRBD2; v_gene: TRBV27; CDR3nt: TGTGCCACCAGTCTTCGGGGGGGGGATTACAATGAGCAGTTCTTC; CDR3aa: CATSLRGGDYNEQFF
j_gene: TRBJ1-1; abundance: NA; d_gene: NA; v_gene: TRBV7-2; CDR3nt: TGTGCCAGCAGCTCCCCGCAAGGGGCAATAGGGCTGGCTGAAGCTTTCTTT; CDR3aa: CASSSPQGAIGLAEAFF
j_gene: TRBJ1-5; abundance: NA; d_gene: NA; v_gene: TRBV7-2; CDR3nt: TGTGCCAGCAGCGAGCCCAATCAGCCCCAGCATTTT; CDR3aa: CASSEPNQPQHF
j_gene: TRBJ2-2; abundance: few; d_gene: TRBD1; v_gene: TRBV11-3; CDR3nt: TGTGCCAGCACAGAACAGGGGGGTCCCTACACCGGGGAGCTGTTTTTT; CDR3aa: CASTEQGGPYTGELFF
j_gene: TRBJ2-3; abundance: NA; d_gene: NA; v_gene: TRBV30; CDR3nt: TGTGCCTGGAGTGTAGGGGGAGGGTCAGATACGCAGTATTTT; CDR3aa: CAWSVGGGSDTQYF
j_gene: TRBJ2-1; abundance: NA; d_gene: TRBD2; v_gene: TRBV2; CDR3nt: TGTGCCAGCAGTGATAGCGGGGGCGTGGTTGGGGCTGAGCAGTTCTTC; CDR3aa: CASSDSGGVVGAEQFF
j_gene: TRBJ2-3; abundance: once; d_gene: NA; v_gene: TRBV2; CDR3nt: TGTGCCAGCAGTTCAGGGAGCACAGATACGCAGTATTTT; CDR3aa: CASSSGSTDTQYF
j_gene: TRBJ1-6; abundance: medium-sized; d_gene: NA; v_gene: TRBV4-2; CDR3nt: TGTGCCAGCAGCCAAGGGGCAGCCACTAATTCACCCCTCCACTTT; CDR3aa: CASSQGAATNSPLHF
j_gene: TRBJ2-3; abundance: NA; d_gene: NA; v_gene: TRBV2; CDR3nt: TGTGCCAGCCGTTCTTCCACAGATACGCAGTATTTT; CDR3aa: CASRSSTDTQYF
j_gene: TRBJ1-1; abundance: once; d_gene: NA; v_gene: TRBV30; CDR3nt: TGTGCCTGGAGTCTAAGGGACATAATGGAAGCTTTCTTT; CDR3aa: CAWSLRDIMEAFF
j_gene: TRBJ2-2; abundance: NA; d_gene: TRBD1; v_gene: TRBV3-1/TRBV3-2; CDR3nt: TGTGCCAGCAGCCCGACAGGGCTCTTCAACACCGGGGAGCTGTTTTTT; CDR3aa: CASSPTGLFNTGELFF
j_gene: TRBJ1-6; abundance: once; d_gene: NA; v_gene: TRBV7-2; CDR3nt: TGTGCCAGCAGCTTAAAAAGGGGGGGATCACCCCTCCACTTT; CDR3aa: CASSLKRGGSPLHF
j_gene: TRBJ1-1; abundance: NA; d_gene: TRBD1; v_gene: TRBV3-1/TRBV3-2; CDR3nt: TGTGCCAGCAGCCCCCAGAGACAGGGGGGTCCTGAAGCTTTCTTT; CDR3aa: CASSPQRQGGPEAFF
j_gene: TRBJ2-3; abundance: NA; d_gene: NA; v_gene: TRBV7-9; CDR3nt: TGTGCCAGCAGCTTAGCGAGCGGTGACACAGATACGCAGTATTTT; CDR3aa: CASSLASGDTDTQYF
j_gene: TRBJ1-1; abundance: NA; d_gene: NA; v_gene: TRBV13; CDR3nt: TGTGCCAGCAGCTTGAGAGCATGGAACACTGAAGCTTTCTTT; CDR3aa: CASSLRAWNTEAFF
j_gene: TRBJ2-3; abundance: NA; d_gene: TRBD2; v_gene: TRBV5-5; CDR3nt: TGTGCCAGCAGTCTGCTTCTAGCGGCCAGCACAGATACGCAGTATTTT; CDR3aa: CASSLLLAASTDTQYF
j_gene: TRBJ1-2; abundance: NA; d_gene: TRBD1; v_gene: TRBV6-5; CDR3nt: TGTGCCAGCAGTTACAGCCGGACAGGGACCGTCTATGGCTACACCTTC; CDR3aa: CASSYSRTGTVYGYTF
j_gene: TRBJ1-4; abundance: NA; d_gene: NA; v_gene: TRBV7-9; CDR3nt: TGTGCCAGCAGCATGGACAGTAAGGGAAATGAAAAACTGTTTTTT; CDR3aa: CASSMDSKGNEKLFF
j_gene: TRBJ1-6; abundance: NA; d_gene: NA; v_gene: TRBV5-4; CDR3nt: TGTGCCAGCAGCTTGTCGGGGTTGAATAATTCACCCCTCCACTTT; CDR3aa: CASSLSGLNNSPLHF
j_gene: TRBJ2-3; abundance: NA; d_gene: NA; v_gene: TRBV7-2; CDR3nt: TGTGCCAGCAGCTTAGCGGGCCCAGGGGCTCTAGCTGGGTTGAAGGATACGCAGTATTTT; CDR3aa: CASSLAGPGALAGLKDTQYF
j_gene: TRBJ1-5; abundance: NA; d_gene: TRBD1; v_gene: TRBV10-3; CDR3nt: TGTGCCATCAGTGACGGACAGGGTGAAGGTCAGCCCCAGCATTTT; CDR3aa: CAISDGQGEGQPQHF
j_gene: TRBJ2-4; abundance: NA; d_gene: TRBD1; v_gene: TRBV3-1/TRBV3-2; CDR3nt: TGTGCCAGCAGCCCAAGGGACAGGGGAGTCAAAAACATTCAGTACTTC; CDR3aa: CASSPRDRGVKNIQYF
j_gene: TRBJ2-3; abundance: NA; d_gene: TRBD1; v_gene: TRBV4-2; CDR3nt: TGTGCCAGCAGCGACCGACAGGGGGTAGGCACAGATACGCAGTATTTT; CDR3aa: CASSDRQGVGTDTQYF
j_gene: TRBJ1-2; abundance: few; d_gene: NA; v_gene: TRBV11-2; CDR3nt: TGTGCCAGCAGCTCACAGGCCGGTGGGCGCTACACCTTC; CDR3aa: CASSSQAGGRYTF
j_gene: TRBJ2-3; abundance: NA; d_gene: TRBD2; v_gene: TRBV29-1; CDR3nt: TGCAGCGAACTAGCGCTCGGAACAGATACGCAGTATTTT; CDR3aa: CSELALGTDTQYF
j_gene: TRBJ1-1; abundance: NA; d_gene: NA; v_gene: TRBV12-3/TRBV12-4; CDR3nt: TGTGCCAGCAGTCGGACAGAAAACACTGAAGCTTTCTTT; CDR3aa: CASSRTENTEAFF
j_gene: TRBJ2-7; abundance: NA; d_gene: TRBD2; v_gene: TRBV27; CDR3nt: TGTGCCAGCAGGCCGGCGGGGGTTGGGGGCGAGCAGTACTTC; CDR3aa: CASRPAGVGGEQYF
j_gene: TRBJ1-3; abundance: few; d_gene: TRBD1; v_gene: TRBV7-8; CDR3nt: TGTGCCAGCAGCCAGACAGGGGCTGGAAACACCATATATTTT; CDR3aa: CASSQTGAGNTIYF